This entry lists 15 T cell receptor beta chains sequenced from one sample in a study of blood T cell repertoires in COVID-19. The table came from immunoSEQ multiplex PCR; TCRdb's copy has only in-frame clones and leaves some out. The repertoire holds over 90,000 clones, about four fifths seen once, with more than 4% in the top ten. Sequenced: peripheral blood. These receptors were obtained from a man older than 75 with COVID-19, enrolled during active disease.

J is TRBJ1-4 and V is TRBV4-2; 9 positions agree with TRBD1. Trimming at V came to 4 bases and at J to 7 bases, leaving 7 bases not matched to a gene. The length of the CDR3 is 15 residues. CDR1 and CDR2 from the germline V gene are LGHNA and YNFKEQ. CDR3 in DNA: TGTGCCAGCAGCCGGGGAGAGACAGGGGGTGAAAAACTGTTTTTT. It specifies CASSRGETGGEKLFF.

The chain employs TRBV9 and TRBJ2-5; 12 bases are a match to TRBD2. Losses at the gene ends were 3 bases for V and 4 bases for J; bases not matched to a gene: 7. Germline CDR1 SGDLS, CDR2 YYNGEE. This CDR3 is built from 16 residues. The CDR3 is CASSELTGLAGETQYF. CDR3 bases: TGTGCCAGCAGCGAACTGACGGGACTAGCGGGAGAGACCCAGTACTTC.

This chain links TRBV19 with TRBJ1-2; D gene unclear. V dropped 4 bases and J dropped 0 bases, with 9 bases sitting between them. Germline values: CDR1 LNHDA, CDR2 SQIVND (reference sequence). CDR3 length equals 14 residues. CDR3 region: CASSTRPANYGYTF. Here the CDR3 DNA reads TGTGCCAGTAGTACCCGCCCAGCTAACTATGGCTACACCTTC.

The CDR3 loop is CSVLDRARGETQYF. CDR3 in DNA: TGCAGCGTGCTAGACAGGGCGCGAGGAGAGACCCAGTACTTC. The gene calls are TRBV29-1 and TRBJ2-5, with 7 bases lining up with TRBD1. The J segment lost 4 bases and the V segment lost 6 bases, leaving 11 bases of the junction unmatched. The CDR3 covers 14 residues. In germline, CDR1 is SQVTM, CDR2 ANQGSEA. Using reference TRBV29-1 and TRBJ2-5 for the parts outside the CDR3, the full variable domain is SAVISQKPSRDICQRGTSLTIQCQVDSQVTMMFWYRQQPGQSLTLIATANQGSEATYESGFVIDKFPISRPNLTFSTLTVSNMSPEDSSIYLCSVLDRARGETQYFGPGTRLLVL.

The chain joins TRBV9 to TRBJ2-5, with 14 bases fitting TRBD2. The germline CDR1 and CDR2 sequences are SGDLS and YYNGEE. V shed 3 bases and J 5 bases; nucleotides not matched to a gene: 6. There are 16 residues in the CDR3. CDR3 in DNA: TGTGCCAGCAGCGCCGGGACTAGCGGGGGACGGGAGACCCAGTACTTC. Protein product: CASSAGTSGGRETQYF.

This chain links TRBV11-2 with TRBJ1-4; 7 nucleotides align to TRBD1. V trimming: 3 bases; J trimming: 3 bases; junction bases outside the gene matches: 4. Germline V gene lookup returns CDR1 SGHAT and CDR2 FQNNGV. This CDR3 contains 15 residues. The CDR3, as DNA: TGTGCCAGCAGCTTTTCGGGACAGCCTAATGAAAAACTGTTTTTT. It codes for CASSFSGQPNEKLFF.

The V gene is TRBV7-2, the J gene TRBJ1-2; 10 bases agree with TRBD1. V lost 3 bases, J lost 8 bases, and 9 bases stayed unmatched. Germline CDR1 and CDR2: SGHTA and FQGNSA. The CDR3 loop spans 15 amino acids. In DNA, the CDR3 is TGTGCCAGCAGCTTTGCCGGGACAGGGGCTTCCGGCTACACCTTC. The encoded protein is CASSFAGTGASGYTF.

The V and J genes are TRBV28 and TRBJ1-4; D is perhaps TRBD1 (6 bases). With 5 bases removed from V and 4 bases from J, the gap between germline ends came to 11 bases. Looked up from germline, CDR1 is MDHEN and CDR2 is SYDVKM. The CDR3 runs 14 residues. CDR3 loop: CASSDRSHNEKLFF. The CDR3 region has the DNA TGTGCCAGCAGTGACAGGTCCCATAATGAAAAACTGTTTTTT.

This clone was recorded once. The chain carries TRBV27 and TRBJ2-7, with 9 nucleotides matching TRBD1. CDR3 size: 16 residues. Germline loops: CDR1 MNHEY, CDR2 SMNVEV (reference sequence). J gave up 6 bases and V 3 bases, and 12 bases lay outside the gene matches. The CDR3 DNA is TGTGCCAGCAGTTTCCTTGTGACAGGGGGTCTAGGCGAGCAGTACTTC. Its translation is CASSFLVTGGLGEQYF.

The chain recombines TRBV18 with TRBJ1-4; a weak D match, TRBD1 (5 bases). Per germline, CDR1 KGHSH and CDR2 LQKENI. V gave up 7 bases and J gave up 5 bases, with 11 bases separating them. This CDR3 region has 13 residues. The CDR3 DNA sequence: TGTGCCAGCTTCGGGACTGGAAATGAAAAACTGTTTTTT. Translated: CASFGTGNEKLFF.

CDR3 in amino acids: CASSPGQLPFTGELFF. The CDR3, as DNA: TGTGCCAGCAGCCCGGGACAGCTTCCTTTCACCGGGGAGCTGTTTTTT. The chain carries TRBV7-3 and TRBJ2-2; 7 bases agree with TRBD1. V lost 5 bases to trimming and J lost 4 bases; unmatched junction nucleotides: 10. There are 16 residues in the CDR3. Germline V gene lookup returns CDR1 SGHTA and CDR2 FQGTGA.

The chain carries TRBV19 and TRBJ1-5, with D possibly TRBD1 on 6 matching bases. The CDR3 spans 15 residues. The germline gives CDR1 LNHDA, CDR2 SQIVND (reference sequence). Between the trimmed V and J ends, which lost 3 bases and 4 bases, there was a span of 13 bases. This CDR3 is CASSIPQGTNQPQHF. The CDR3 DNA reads TGTGCCAGTAGTATTCCACAGGGAACAAATCAGCCCCAGCATTTT.

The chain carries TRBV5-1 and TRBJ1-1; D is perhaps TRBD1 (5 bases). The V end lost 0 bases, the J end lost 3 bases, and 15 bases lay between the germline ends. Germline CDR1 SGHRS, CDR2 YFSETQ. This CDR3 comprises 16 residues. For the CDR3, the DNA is TGCGCCAGCAGCTTGGACCGTTTGGGGCCTCACACTGAAGCTTTCTTT. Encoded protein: CASSLDRLGPHTEAFF. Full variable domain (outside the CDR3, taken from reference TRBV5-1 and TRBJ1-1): KAGVTQTPRYLIKTRGQQVTLSCSPISGHRSVSWYQQTPGQGLQFLFEYFSETQRNKGNFPGRFSGRQFSNSRSEMNVSTLELGDSALYLCASSLDRLGPHTEAFFGQGTRLTVV.

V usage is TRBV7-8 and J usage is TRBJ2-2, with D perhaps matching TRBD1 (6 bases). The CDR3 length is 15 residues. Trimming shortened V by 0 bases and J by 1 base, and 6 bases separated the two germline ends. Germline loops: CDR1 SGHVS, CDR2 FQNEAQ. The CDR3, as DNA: TGTGCCAGCAGCTTAGCGACAGGGAACACCGGGGAGCTGTTTTTT. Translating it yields CASSLATGNTGELFF.

CDR3 nucleotides: TGTGCCAGCAGAAGGGGTACTAATGAAAAACTGTTTTTT. This sequence encodes CASRRGTNEKLFF. The chain joins TRBV6-6 to TRBJ1-4, with D possibly matching TRBD1 (5 bases). Trimming removed 6 bases from V and 2 bases from J, with 7 bases in between. Germline assignment: CDR1 MNHNY and CDR2 SVGAGI (reference sequence). This CDR3 contains 13 residues.